Included here is one TCR beta chain sequence, with context. No antigen is known for it. These data come from a study of early T cells in non-severe SARS-CoV-2 infection. Study-level points and caveats: VDJdb-based matching was biased toward anti-spike CD8 responses and missed private and CD4 specificities.

Trimming removed 3 bases from V and 1 base from J, with 13 bases in between. CDR3 length: 15 amino acids. Per germline, CDR1 SGHKS and CDR2 YYEKEE (reference sequence). Individual cDNA molecules received unique molecular identifiers. Each CDR3 protein gets one entry after TCRdb re-called the 5' RACE reads with MiXCR. Of around 21,000 distinct CDR3 sequences in the sample, under 4.5% were seen once. The chain joins TRBV5-5 to TRBJ1-1, with D possibly matching TRBD1 (6 bases). The sample comprised whole blood. This receptor was identified in an adult who was a healthcare worker with PCR-confirmed SARS-CoV-2 infection or an uninfected control (not recorded which). CDR3 bases: TGTGCCAGCAGCTACCCCCGGACAGAGAACACTGAAGCTTTCTTT. Translating gives CASSYPRTENTEAFF.